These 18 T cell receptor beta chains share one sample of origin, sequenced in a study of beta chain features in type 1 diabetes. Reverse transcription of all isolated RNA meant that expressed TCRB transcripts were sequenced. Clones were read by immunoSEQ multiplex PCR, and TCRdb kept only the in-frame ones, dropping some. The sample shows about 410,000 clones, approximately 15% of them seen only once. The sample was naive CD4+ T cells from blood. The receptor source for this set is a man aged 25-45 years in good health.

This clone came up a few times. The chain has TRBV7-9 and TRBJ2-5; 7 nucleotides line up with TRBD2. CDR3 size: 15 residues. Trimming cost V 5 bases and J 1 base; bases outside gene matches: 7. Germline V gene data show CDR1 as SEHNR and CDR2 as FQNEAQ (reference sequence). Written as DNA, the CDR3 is TGTGCCAGCAGCCCCGGGGCTAGCGGCCAAGAGACCCAGTACTTC. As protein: CASSPGASGQETQYF.

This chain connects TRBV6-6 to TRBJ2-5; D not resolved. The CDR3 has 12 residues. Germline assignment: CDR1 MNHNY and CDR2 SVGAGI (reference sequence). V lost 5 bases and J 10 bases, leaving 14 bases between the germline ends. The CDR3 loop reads CASSASLGDQYF. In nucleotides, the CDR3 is TGTGCCAGCAGTGCGTCACTTGGGGACCAGTACTTC.

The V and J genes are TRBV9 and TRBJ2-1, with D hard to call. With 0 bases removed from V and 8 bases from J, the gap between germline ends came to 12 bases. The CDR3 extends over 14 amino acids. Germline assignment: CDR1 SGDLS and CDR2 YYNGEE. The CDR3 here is CASSVGDSSHEQFF. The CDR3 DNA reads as TGTGCCAGCAGCGTAGGGGATAGTAGCCATGAGCAGTTCTTC.

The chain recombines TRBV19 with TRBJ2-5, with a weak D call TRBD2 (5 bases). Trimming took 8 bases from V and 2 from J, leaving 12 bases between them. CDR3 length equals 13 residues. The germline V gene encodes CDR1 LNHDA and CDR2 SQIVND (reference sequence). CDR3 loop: CASSKRPQETQYF. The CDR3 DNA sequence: TGTGCCAGTTCGAAGCGGCCTCAAGAGACCCAGTACTTC.

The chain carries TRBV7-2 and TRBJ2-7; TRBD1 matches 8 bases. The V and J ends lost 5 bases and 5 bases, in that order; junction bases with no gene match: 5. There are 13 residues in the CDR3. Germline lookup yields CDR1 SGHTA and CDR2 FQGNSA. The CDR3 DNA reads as TGTGCCAGCAGCCGGACAGGGTTGGACGAGCAGTACTTC. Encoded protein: CASSRTGLDEQYF.

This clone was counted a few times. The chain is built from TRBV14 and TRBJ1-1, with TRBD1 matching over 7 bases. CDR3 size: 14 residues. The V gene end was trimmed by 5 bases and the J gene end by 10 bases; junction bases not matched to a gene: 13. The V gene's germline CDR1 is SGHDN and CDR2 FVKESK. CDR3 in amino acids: CASSASTWTGGAFF. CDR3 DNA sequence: TGTGCCAGCAGCGCCTCAACCTGGACAGGCGGAGCTTTCTTT.

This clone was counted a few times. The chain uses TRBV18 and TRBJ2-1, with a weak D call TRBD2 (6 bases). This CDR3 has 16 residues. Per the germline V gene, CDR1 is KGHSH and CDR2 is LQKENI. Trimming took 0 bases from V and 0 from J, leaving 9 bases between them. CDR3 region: CASSPPRRGSYNEQFF. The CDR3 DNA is TGTGCCAGCTCACCACCTAGGAGGGGCTCCTACAATGAGCAGTTCTTC.

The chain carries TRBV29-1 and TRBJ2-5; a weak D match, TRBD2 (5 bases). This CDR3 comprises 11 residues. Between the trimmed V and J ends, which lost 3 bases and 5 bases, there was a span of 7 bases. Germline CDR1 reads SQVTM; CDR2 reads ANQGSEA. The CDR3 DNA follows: TGCAGCGTTGAGTTAGCGGAGACCCAGTACTTC. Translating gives CSVELAETQYF.

CDR3 sequence: CSARLNTEAFF. In DNA, the CDR3 is TGCAGCGCCAGATTGAACACTGAAGCTTTCTTT. The chain has TRBV29-1 and TRBJ1-1, with D unclear. This CDR3 contains 11 residues. The V gene's germline CDR1 is SQVTM and CDR2 ANQGSEA. V lost 7 bases to trimming and J lost 0 bases, with 6 bases between them.

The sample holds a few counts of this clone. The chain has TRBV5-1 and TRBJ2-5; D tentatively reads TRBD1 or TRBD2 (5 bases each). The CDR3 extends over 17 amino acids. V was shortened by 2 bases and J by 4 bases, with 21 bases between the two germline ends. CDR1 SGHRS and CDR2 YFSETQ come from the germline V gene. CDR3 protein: CASSLGAWQGDRETQYF. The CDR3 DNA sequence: TGCGCCAGCAGCTTAGGGGCGTGGCAGGGAGACCGAGAGACCCAGTACTTC.

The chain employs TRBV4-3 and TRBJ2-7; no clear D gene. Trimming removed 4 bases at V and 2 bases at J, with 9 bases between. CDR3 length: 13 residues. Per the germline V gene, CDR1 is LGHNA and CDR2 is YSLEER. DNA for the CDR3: TGCGCCAGCAGCCGTGCCTTAACCTACGAGCAGTACTTC. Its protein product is CASSRALTYEQYF.

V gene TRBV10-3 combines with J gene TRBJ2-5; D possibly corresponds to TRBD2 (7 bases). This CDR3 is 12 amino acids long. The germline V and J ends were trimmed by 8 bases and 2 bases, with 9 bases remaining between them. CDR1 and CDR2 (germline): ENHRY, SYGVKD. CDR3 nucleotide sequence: TGTGCCATCGGGAGGGGGCAAGAGACCCAGTACTTC. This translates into CAIGRGQETQYF.

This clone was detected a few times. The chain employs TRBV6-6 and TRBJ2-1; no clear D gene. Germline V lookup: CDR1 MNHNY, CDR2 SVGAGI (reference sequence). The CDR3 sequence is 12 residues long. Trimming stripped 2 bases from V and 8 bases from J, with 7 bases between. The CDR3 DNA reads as TGTGCCAGCAGTTACAGGACGGATGAGCAGTTCTTC. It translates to CASSYRTDEQFF.

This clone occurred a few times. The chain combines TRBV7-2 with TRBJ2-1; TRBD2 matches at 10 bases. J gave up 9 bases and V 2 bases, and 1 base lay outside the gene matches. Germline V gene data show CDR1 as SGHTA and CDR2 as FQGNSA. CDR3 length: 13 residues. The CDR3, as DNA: TGTGCCAGCAGCTTACTAGCGGGAGCTGAGCAGTTCTTC. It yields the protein CASSLLAGAEQFF.

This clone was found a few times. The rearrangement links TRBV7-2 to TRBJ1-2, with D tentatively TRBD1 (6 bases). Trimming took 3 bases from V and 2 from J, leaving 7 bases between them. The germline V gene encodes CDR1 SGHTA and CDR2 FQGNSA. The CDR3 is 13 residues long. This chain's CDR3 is CASSFDRNYGYTF. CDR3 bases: TGTGCCAGCAGCTTCGACAGGAACTATGGCTACACCTTC.

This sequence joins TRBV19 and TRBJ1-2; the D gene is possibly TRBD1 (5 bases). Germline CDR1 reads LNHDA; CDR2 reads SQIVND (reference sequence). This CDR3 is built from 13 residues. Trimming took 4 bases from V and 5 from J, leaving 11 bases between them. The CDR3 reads CASSTGTEYGYTF. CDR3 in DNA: TGTGCCAGTAGTACCGGGACGGAGTATGGCTACACCTTC.

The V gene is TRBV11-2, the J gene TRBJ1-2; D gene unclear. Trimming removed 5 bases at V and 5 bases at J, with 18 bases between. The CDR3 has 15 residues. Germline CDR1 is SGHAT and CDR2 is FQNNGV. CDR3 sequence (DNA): TGTGCCAGCAGCCCCATCCAGCGCGACTCTTATGGCTACACCTTC. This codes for CASSPIQRDSYGYTF.

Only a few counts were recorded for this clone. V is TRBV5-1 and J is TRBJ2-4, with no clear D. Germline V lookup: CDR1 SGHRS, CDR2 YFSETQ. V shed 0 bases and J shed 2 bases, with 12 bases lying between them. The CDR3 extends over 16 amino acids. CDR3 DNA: TGCGCCAGCAGCTTGGATCCGAAACCCTCCAAAAACATTCAGTACTTC. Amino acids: CASSLDPKPSKNIQYF.